These 18 T cell receptor beta chains were all obtained from the same sample, sequenced in a study of T cell repertoires in cytomegalovirus infection. Each CDR3 protein gets one entry after TCRdb re-called the reads with MiXCR. The table shows approximately 120,000 distinct CDR3 sequences, with 25% to 30% occurring only once. Their antigen targets remain unknown. The source was CD8+ T cells from cultured PBMCs, collected from culture after CMV antigen stimulation. The receptors derive from a human donor in good health (CMV status not recorded). Some clones in this sample may be carry-over from other donors' samples.

The chain recombines TRBV7-2 with TRBJ2-1; weak D call: TRBD2 (7 bases). This CDR3 has 15 residues. V was pared by 3 bases and J by 4 bases, with 13 bases between. In germline, CDR1 is SGHTA, CDR2 FQGNSA. In DNA form, the CDR3 reads TGTGCCAGCAGCTTTAGAGGGGGGGGTTACAATGAGCAGTTCTTC. It codes for CASSFRGGGYNEQFF.

This rearrangement joins TRBV7-4 to TRBJ1-5; 7 bases are shared with TRBD1. CDR1 and CDR2 from the germline V gene are SGHVT and SQSDAQ. The CDR3 has 14 amino acids. The V gene end was trimmed by 6 bases and the J gene end by 1 base; junction bases not matched to a gene: 3. CDR3 coding DNA: TGTGCCAGCAGTTTGGGACAGAGCAATCAGCCCCAGCATTTT. Its protein product is CASSLGQSNQPQHF.

This clonotype was observed at least ten times. The chain couples TRBV7-9 to TRBJ2-7, with 7 nucleotides matching TRBD2. Trimming at V came to 6 bases and at J to 2 bases, leaving 4 bases not matched to a gene. The CDR3 is 13 amino acids. The germline CDR1 and CDR2 sequences are SEHNR and FQNEAQ (reference sequence). CDR3 residues: CASSLSGAYEQYF. The DNA for the CDR3 is TGTGCCAGCAGTTTAAGCGGGGCCTACGAGCAGTACTTC.

This clonotype was counted many times. This rearrangement joins TRBV4-1 to TRBJ2-3, with TRBD1 matching over 11 bases. This CDR3 has 17 residues. The germline V gene encodes CDR1 MGHRA and CDR2 YSYEKL. The ends lost 0 bases at V and 3 bases at J; junction bases unmatched: 5. Here the CDR3 DNA reads TGCGCCAGCAGCCAAGATGGGACAGGGGGGATAACAGATACGCAGTATTTT. Residues: CASSQDGTGGITDTQYF.

On this clonotype itself: Here the CDR3 omits its conserved ending phenylalanine or tryptophan, so a read error is the likely source. The rearrangement links TRBV27 to TRBJ1-1; 9 bases are a match to TRBD1. The CDR3 contains 14 residues. Trimming took 3 bases from V and 3 from J; bases not matched to a gene: 2. The germline V gene encodes CDR1 MNHEY and CDR2 SMNVEV (reference sequence). The CDR3 nucleotides are TGTGCCAGCAGTTTGGACAGGGGTTACACTGAAGCTTTCTAT. Encoded protein: CASSLDRGYTEAFY.

The chain carries TRBV28 and TRBJ1-3; 11 nucleotides align to TRBD1. Looked up from germline, CDR1 is MDHEN and CDR2 is SYDVKM. The CDR3 runs 16 residues. J was trimmed by 2 bases and V by 2 bases; bases with no gene match: 2. The CDR3 DNA sequence: TGTGCCAGCAGTTTAGGGACAGGGGGAACTGGAAACACCATATATTTT. It codes for CASSLGTGGTGNTIYF.

V and J are TRBV19 and TRBJ2-1; perhaps TRBD1 as D (6 bases). The CDR3 loop spans 16 amino acids. The V gene's germline CDR1 is LNHDA and CDR2 SQIVND (reference sequence). V lost 1 base to trimming and J lost 0 bases, with 10 bases between them. Written as DNA, the CDR3 is TGTGCCAGTAGTATAGTTAGGGACACCTCCTACAATGAGCAGTTCTTC. This sequence encodes CASSIVRDTSYNEQFF.

The V call is TRBV20-1, the J call TRBJ1-1; no clear D gene. CDR3 length: 12 amino acids. The V gene's germline CDR1 is DFQATT and CDR2 SNEGSKA (reference sequence). The germline V and J ends were trimmed by 5 bases and 5 bases, with 12 bases remaining between them. The CDR3 DNA sequence: TGCAGTGCTTCCGGAGGGCGGACTGAAGCTTTCTTT. Protein sequence: CSASGGRTEAFF.

This clonotype was counted between two and nine times. This chain uses TRBV6-1 with TRBJ2-7; weak D call: TRBD1 (5 bases). The ends were cut back, 7 bases at V and 2 bases at J, with 15 bases in the middle. The CDR3 runs to 14 residues. Germline V lookup: CDR1 MNHNS, CDR2 SASEGT. CDR3 sequence: CASTGGREAYEQYF. DNA of the CDR3: TGTGCCAGCACCGGTGGCAGGGAAGCCTACGAGCAGTACTTC.

This clonotype has just one count. CDR3 sequence (DNA): TGTGCCAGCAATCCGGGGGGCGGCTACAATGAGCAGTTCTTC. Translating it yields CASNPGGGYNEQFF. The chain couples TRBV6-5 to TRBJ2-1; weak D call: TRBD2 (7 bases). Germline V gene sequence: CDR1 MNHEY, CDR2 SVGAGI. Trimming left V 7 bases short and J 3 bases short, with 13 bases between. The CDR3 is 14 residues long.

The rearrangement links TRBV6-6 to TRBJ1-2; D is perhaps TRBD1 (5 bases). This CDR3 is 13 amino acids long. Trimming took 6 bases from V and 8 from J, leaving 16 bases between them. Germline V gene data show CDR1 as MNHNY and CDR2 as SVGAGI (reference sequence). The CDR3 protein is CASSPMGGYGYTF. CDR3 nucleotides: TGTGCCAGCAGCCCCATGGGGGGATACGGCTACACCTTC.

V usage is TRBV19 and J usage is TRBJ2-1; 10 bases line up with TRBD1. The trim removed 3 bases at V and 3 bases at J, leaving 2 bases unmatched. The CDR3 covers 15 residues. The V gene's germline CDR1 is LNHDA and CDR2 SQIVND (reference sequence). The CDR3 nucleotides read TGTGCCAGTAGTATTAGGACAGGGGGCTACAATGAGCAGTTCTTC. Translating it yields CASSIRTGGYNEQFF.

This clonotype has a handful of counts. CDR3 loop: CATSDSGLAGVRVETQYF. The CDR3 DNA reads as TGTGCCACCAGTGACTCCGGACTAGCGGGGGTGAGGGTGGAGACCCAGTACTTC. J is TRBJ2-5 and V is TRBV24-1; 13 positions match TRBD2. Trimming cost V 4 bases and J 5 bases; bases outside gene matches: 12. Germline CDR1 reads KGHDR; CDR2 reads SFDVKD. CDR3 length equals 18 residues.

The chain combines TRBV9 with TRBJ1-1; D not certain. Germline CDR1 reads SGDLS; CDR2 reads YYNGEE. CDR3 size: 15 residues. Trimming stripped 0 bases from V and 5 bases from J, with 14 bases between. Written as DNA, the CDR3 is TGTGCCAGCAGCGTAGAGCCTCTGAGGGCGACTGAAGCTTTCTTT. Protein sequence: CASSVEPLRATEAFF.

This clonotype was recorded at least ten times. This sequence joins TRBV20-1 and TRBJ2-5; 11 bases are shared with TRBD2. V lost 3 bases and J lost 4; bases outside the gene matches: 16. CDR1 DFQATT and CDR2 SNEGSKA come from the germline V gene (reference sequence). This CDR3 spans 18 amino acids. CDR3 DNA sequence: TGCAGTGCTAGGAAGATTGTGACTAGCGGGGTACATGGAGAGACCCAGTACTTC. Translating it yields CSARKIVTSGVHGETQYF.

The chain's CDR3 is CASSLATVNTEAFF. CDR3 nucleotides: TGCGCCAGCAGCTTGGCGACGGTGAACACTGAAGCTTTCTTT. J is TRBJ1-1 and V is TRBV5-1; D gene unclear. Germline V lookup: CDR1 SGHRS, CDR2 YFSETQ. V was trimmed by 0 bases and J by 0 bases, leaving 6 bases between them. The CDR3 has 14 amino acids.

This clonotype occurred many times. The gene calls are TRBV6-5 and TRBJ1-2; a possible D gene is TRBD1 (5 bases). Germline V gene data show CDR1 as MNHEY and CDR2 as SVGAGI. Trimming took off 0 bases at V and 3 bases at J, with 11 bases between the two ends. The CDR3 length is 15 residues. CDR3 region: CASSYSSGDHYGYTF. Here the CDR3 DNA reads TGTGCCAGCAGTTACTCGTCGGGGGATCACTATGGCTACACCTTC.

The gene calls are TRBV11-2 and TRBJ2-7; 9 bases match TRBD2. Germline CDR1 is SGHAT and CDR2 is FQNNGV. The CDR3 consists of 15 residues. Trimming took 6 bases from V and 1 from J; bases not matched to a gene: 7. DNA for the CDR3: TGTGCCAGCAGTCCTACTAGCGGGCCATCCTACGAGCAGTACTTC. Its translation: CASSPTSGPSYEQYF.